The clone carrying this TCR beta chain was seen just once. The antigen remains undetermined. Using immunoSEQ multiplex PCR, the repertoire was profiled, and TCRdb retains in-frame clones only, with some absent. The sample shows about 50,000 clones, 70% to 80% of them seen only once. These data are taken from a study of OX40 agonist ivuxolimab in advanced cancers. The wider study: Ivuxolimab was administered intravenously to patients at 0.01 to 10 mg/kg every 2 weeks. Dose-escalation patients suffered from hepatocellular carcinoma, melanoma, renal cell or head and neck cancer. Findings and limits, study-wide: Circulating CD4+ and CD8+ T cells showed clonal expansion by week 6 at 0.1 to 3.0 mg/kg.

Germline V gene sequence: CDR1 SGHRS, CDR2 YFSETQ. The V gene lost 2 bases and the J gene lost 3 bases, with 14 bases spanning the gap. The CDR3 is made up of 15 amino acids. The chain combines TRBV5-1 with TRBJ1-1, with D tentatively TRBD1 (5 bases). The sample consisted of CD4+ or CD8+ T cells sorted from blood, taken in a trial of the OX40 agonist ivuxolimab. The sequence derives from an adult with an advanced solid tumor such as melanoma, head and neck, liver or kidney cancer. CDR3 sequence: CASSLPRVPDTEAFF. The CDR3 DNA follows: TGCGCCAGCAGCTTACCCAGGGTTCCGGACACTGAAGCTTTCTTT.